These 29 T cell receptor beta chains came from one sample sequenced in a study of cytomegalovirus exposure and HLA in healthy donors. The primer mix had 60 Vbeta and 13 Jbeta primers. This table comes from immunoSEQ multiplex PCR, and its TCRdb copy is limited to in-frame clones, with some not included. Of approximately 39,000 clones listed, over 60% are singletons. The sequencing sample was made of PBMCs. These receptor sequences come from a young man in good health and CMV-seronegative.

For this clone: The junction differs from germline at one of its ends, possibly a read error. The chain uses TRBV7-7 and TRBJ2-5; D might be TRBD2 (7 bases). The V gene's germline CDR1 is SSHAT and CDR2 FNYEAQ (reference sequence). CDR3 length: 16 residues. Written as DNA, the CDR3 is TGTGCTAGCAGCTTAGTTGCGGGGGCCCTCCAAGAGACCCAGTACTTC. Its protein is CASSLVAGALQETQYF.

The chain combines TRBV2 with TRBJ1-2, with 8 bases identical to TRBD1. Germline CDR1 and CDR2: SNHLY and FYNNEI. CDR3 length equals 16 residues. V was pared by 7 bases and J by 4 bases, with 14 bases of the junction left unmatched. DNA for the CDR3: TGTGCCAGCAAGTTGGGATCAGGGGGCGCTGGCTATGGCTACACCTTC. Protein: CASKLGSGGAGYGYTF.

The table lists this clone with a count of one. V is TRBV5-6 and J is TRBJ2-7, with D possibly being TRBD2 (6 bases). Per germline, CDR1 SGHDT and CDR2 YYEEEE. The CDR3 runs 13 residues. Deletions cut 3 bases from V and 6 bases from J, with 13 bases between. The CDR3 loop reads CASSWRDGAEQYF. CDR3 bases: TGTGCCAGCAGCTGGAGGGACGGCGCCGAGCAGTACTTC.

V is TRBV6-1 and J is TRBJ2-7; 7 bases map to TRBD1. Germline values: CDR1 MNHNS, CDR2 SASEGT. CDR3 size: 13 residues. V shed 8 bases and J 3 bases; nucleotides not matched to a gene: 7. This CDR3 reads CASGTTGSYEQYF. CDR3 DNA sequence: TGTGCCAGCGGAACGACAGGGAGCTACGAGCAGTACTTC.

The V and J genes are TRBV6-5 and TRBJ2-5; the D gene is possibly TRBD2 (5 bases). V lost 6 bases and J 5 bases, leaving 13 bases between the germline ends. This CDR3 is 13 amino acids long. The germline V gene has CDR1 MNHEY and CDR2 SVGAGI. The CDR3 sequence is CASSFTRVETQYF. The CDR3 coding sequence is TGTGCCAGCAGCTTCACTAGAGTGGAGACCCAGTACTTC.

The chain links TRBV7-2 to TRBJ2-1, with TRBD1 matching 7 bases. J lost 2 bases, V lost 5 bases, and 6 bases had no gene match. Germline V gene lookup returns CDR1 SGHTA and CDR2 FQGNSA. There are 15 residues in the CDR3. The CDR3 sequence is CASSQKGAAYNEQFF. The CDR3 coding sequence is TGTGCCAGCAGCCAAAAGGGGGCGGCCTACAATGAGCAGTTCTTC.

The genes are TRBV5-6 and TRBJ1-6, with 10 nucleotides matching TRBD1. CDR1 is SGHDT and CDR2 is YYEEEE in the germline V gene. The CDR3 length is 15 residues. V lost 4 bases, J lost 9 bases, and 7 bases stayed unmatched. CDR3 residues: CASSPDRGKASPLHF. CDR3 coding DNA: TGTGCCAGCAGCCCGGACAGGGGGAAGGCTTCACCCCTCCACTTT.

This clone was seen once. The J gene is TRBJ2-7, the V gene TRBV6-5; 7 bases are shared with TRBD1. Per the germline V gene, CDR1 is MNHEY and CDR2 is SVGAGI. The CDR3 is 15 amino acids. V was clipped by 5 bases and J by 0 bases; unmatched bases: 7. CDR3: CASSAPGQSSYEQYF. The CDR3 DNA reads TGTGCCAGCAGTGCCCCGGGACAGAGCTCCTACGAGCAGTACTTC.

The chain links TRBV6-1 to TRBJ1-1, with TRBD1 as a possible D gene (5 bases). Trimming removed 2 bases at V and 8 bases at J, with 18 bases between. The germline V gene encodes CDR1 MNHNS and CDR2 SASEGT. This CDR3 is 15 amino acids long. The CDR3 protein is CASSESGSGAGEAFF. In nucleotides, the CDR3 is TGTGCCAGCAGTGAATCTGGGAGTGGGGCGGGAGAAGCTTTCTTT.

This CDR3 reads CASSGRDSYDPEAFF. In DNA form, the CDR3 reads TGTGCCAGCAGCGGACGGGACAGTTATGACCCTGAAGCTTTCTTT. This rearrangement joins TRBV9 to TRBJ1-1; 7 nucleotides match TRBD1. Germline CDR1 is SGDLS and CDR2 is YYNGEE. The CDR3 totals 15 residues. Trimming took 3 bases from V and 6 from J; bases not matched to a gene: 11.

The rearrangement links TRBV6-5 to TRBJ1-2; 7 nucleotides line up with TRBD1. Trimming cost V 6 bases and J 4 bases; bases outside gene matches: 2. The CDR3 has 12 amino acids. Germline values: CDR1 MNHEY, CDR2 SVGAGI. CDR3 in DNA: TGTGCCAGCAGGGGGGACAGCTATGGCTACACCTTC. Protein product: CASRGDSYGYTF.

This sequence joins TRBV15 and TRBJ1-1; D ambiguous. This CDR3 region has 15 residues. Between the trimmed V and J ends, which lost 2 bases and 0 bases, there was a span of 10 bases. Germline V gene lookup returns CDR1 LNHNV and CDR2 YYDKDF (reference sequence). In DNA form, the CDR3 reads TGTGCCACCAGCAGATTCACAGTGTTGAACACTGAAGCTTTCTTT. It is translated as CATSRFTVLNTEAFF.

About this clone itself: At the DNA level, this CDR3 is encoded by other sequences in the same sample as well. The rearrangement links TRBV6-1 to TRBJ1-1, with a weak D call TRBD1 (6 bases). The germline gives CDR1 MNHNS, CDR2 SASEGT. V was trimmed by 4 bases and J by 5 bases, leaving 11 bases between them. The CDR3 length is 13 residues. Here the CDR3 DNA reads TGTGCCAGCAGTGCGGCCAGGGGAACTGAAGCTTTCTTT. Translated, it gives CASSAARGTEAFF.

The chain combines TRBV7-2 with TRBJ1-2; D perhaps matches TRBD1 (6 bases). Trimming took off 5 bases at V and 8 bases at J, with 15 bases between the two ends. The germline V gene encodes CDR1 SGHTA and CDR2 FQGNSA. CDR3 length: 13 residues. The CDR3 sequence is CASSPGTLGGYTF. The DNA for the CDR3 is TGTGCCAGCAGCCCAGGGACACTGGGCGGCTACACCTTC.

The CDR3 coding sequence is TGTGCCAGCAGCCCGAACAGGGGGTATGGCTACACCTTC. It is translated as CASSPNRGYGYTF. V is TRBV6-5 and J is TRBJ1-2, with 8 bases matching TRBD1. The J segment lost 5 bases and the V segment lost 6 bases, leaving 5 bases of the junction unmatched. The CDR3 length is 13 residues. The germline V gene has CDR1 MNHEY and CDR2 SVGAGI.

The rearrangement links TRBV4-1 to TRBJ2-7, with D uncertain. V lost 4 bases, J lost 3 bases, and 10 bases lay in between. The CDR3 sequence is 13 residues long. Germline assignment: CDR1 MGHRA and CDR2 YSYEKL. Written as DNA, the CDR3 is TGCGCCAGCAGCCGAGGCCAGCTCTACGAGCAGTACTTC. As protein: CASSRGQLYEQYF.

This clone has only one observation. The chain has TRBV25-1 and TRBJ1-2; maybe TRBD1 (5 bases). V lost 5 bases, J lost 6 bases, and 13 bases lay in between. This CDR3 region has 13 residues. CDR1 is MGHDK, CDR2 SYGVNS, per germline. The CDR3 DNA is TGTGCCAGCAGTCCCGCAGGGAGGCATGGCTACACCTTC. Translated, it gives CASSPAGRHGYTF.

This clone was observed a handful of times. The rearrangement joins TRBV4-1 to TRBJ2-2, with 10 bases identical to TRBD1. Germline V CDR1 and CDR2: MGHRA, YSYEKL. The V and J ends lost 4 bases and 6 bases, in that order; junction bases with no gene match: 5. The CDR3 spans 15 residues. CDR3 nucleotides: TGCGCCAGCAGCCGGGACAGGGGTTTTGCCGGGGAGCTGTTTTTT. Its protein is CASSRDRGFAGELFF.

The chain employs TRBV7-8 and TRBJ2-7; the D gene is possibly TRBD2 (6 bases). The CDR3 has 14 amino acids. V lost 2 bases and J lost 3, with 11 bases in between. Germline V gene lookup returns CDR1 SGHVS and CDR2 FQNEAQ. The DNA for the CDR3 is TGTGCCAGCAGCTTATTAACCGGGGGCTACGAGCAGTACTTC. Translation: CASSLLTGGYEQYF.

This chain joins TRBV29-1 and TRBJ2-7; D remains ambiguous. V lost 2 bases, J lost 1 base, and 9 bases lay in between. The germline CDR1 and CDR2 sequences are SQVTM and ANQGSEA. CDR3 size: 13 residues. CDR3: CSVEISGSYEQYF. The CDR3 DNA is TGCAGCGTTGAAATCTCCGGTTCCTACGAGCAGTACTTC.

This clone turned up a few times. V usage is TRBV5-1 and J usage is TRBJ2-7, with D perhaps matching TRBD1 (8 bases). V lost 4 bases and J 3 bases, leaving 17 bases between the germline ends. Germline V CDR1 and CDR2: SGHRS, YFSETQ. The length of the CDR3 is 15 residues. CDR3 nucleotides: TGCGCCAGCAGCAGGGGGGGACAGGATAACTACGAGCAGTACTTC. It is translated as CASSRGGQDNYEQYF. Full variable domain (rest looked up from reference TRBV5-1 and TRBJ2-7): KAGVTQTPRYLIKTRGQQVTLSCSPISGHRSVSWYQQTPGQGLQFLFEYFSETQRNKGNFPGRFSGRQFSNSRSEMNVSTLELGDSALYLCASSRGGQDNYEQYFGPGTRLTVT.

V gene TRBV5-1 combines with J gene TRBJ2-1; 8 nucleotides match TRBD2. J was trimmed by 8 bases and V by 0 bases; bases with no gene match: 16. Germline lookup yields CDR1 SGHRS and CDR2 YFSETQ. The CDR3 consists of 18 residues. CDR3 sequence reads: CASSLAFLGLDMIDEQFF. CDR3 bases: TGCGCCAGCAGCTTGGCCTTTTTGGGACTAGACATGATCGATGAGCAGTTCTTC.

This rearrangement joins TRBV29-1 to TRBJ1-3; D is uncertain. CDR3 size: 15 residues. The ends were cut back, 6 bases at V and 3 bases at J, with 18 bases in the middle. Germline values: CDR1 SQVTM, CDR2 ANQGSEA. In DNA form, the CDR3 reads TGCAGCGTCCAAAGTGAGGGTAATCTTGGAAACACCATATATTTT. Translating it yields CSVQSEGNLGNTIYF. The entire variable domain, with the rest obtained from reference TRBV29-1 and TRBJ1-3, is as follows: SAVISQKPSRDICQRGTSLTIQCQVDSQVTMMFWYRQQPGQSLTLIATANQGSEATYESGFVIDKFPISRPNLTFSTLTVSNMSPEDSSIYLCSVQSEGNLGNTIYFGEGSWLTVV.

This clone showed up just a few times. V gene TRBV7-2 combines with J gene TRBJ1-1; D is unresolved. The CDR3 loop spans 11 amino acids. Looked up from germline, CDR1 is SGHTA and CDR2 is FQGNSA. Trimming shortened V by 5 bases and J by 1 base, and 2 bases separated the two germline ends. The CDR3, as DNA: TGTGCCAGCAGCCAGAACACTGAAGCTTTCTTT. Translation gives CASSQNTEAFF.

CDR3: CASSLGNSGSSYEQYF. DNA of the CDR3: TGTGCCAGCAGTCTAGGTAATAGCGGGAGCTCCTACGAGCAGTACTTC. The chain is built from TRBV2 and TRBJ2-7; 9 bases match TRBD2. Germline V gene sequence: CDR1 SNHLY, CDR2 FYNNEI. V shed 5 bases and J 0 bases; nucleotides not matched to a gene: 8. The CDR3 is made up of 16 amino acids.

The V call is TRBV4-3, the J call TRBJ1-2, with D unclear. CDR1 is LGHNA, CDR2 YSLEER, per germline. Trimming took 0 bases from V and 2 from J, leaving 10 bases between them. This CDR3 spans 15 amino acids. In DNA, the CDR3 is TGCGCCAGCAGCCAAGATGAATCAGGCAACTATGGCTACACCTTC. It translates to CASSQDESGNYGYTF.

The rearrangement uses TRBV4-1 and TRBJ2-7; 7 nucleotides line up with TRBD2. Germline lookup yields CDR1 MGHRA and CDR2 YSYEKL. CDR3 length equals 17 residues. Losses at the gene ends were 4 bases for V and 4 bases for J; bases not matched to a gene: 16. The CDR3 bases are TGCGCCAGCAGCCCCCAAGGCTTTCTAGCGGCAGAGTACGAGCAGTACTTC. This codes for CASSPQGFLAAEYEQYF.

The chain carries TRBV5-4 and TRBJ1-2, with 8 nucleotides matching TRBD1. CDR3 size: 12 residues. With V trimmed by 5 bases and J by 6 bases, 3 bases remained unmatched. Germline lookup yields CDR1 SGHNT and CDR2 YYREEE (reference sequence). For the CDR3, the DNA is TGTGCCAGCAGGGCAGGGGGCAATGGCTACACCTTC. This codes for CASRAGGNGYTF.

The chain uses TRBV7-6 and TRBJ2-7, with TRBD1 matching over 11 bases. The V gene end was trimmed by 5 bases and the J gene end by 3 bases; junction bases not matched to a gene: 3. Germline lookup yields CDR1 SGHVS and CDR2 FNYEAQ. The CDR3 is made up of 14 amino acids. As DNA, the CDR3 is TGTGCCAGCAGCCTGGGACAGGGGGTCTACGAGCAGTACTTC. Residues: CASSLGQGVYEQYF.